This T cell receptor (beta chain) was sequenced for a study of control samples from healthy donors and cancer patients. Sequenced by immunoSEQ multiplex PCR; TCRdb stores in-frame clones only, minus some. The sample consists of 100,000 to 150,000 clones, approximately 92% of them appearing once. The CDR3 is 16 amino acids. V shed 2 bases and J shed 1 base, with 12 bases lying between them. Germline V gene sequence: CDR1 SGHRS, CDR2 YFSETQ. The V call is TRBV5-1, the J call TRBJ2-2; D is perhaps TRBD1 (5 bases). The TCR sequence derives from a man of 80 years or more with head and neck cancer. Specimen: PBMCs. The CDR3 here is CASSFQGSLNTGELFF. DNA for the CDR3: TGCGCCAGCAGCTTCCAGGGATCCCTGAACACCGGGGAGCTGTTTTTT.